This T cell receptor (beta chain) was observed in a study of T cell responses to AZD1222 COVID-19 vaccine (dated by TCRdb to about 2021). For the study in its entirety: Because spike-specific TCR depth and breadth did not differ between the two schedules, AZD1222 recipients who got a second dose at roughly 4 weeks were pooled with those who got a second dose at roughly 12 weeks. TCR sequencing was performed for about 250 trial participants, of whom roughly 200 were given two doses of AZD1222 and around 26 were given two doses of MenACWY control vaccine. Enrollment into the trials was organized by age into subgroups of 18-55, 56-69 and 70-plus years, and those subgroups contained roughly 150, 30 and 60 TCR-sequenced participants, respectively.

Unmatched junction bases come to 9, with V trimmed by 5 bases and J by 4 bases. The CDR1 and CDR2 encoded by the germline V gene are KGHSH and LQKENI. Including the terminal cysteine and phenylalanine, the CDR3 comprises 15 residues. The retained sequence is limited to the CDR3, 45 bases, with the frame set at the first base. The CDR3 regions of human TCRbeta chains were analyzed by immunosequencing. Regarding the original processing steps: TCRs in the repertoires were compared against a reference library of SARS-CoV-2-specific TCRs that had been generated with the MIRA antigen-specificity platform. Breadth meant the fraction of unique TCRs that were SARS-CoV-2-associated, whereas depth meant the fraction of total T cells that were SARS-CoV-2-associated. Each spike-specific TCR was assigned to its reactive spike region and to a CD4 or CD8 class using the MIRA data. Log10-transformed breadth and depth values were compared by one-way ANOVA with Sidak's multiple comparisons tests. Held by TCRdb, this immuneACCESS table contains in-frame sequences only and omits some clones. Under half of the omission traces to an unresolved V gene where checked; the cause of the rest is unknown. D and trimming were read from the DNA, whereas the V and J calls and clone size are those reported in that table. This sample has under 150,000 clones in its table, and about 92% of those were observed once. The ten largest clones add up to about 3.2% of the sample.

The time point label for this specimen denotes: baseline before first vaccination. Vaccinee samples were obtained from the UK trials COV001 and COV002, which included a single-blind randomized controlled phase 2/3 trial of AZD1222 (ChAdOx1 nCoV-19) in healthy adults. For TCRbeta chain sequencing, PBMC samples were collected from trial participants at day 0 and at day 28 after the second dose. Of note for this clone: Its specific antigen is unknown. No much larger clonotype is one base removed from it; base qualities were not supplied.

Paper-wide results and their limitations: The whole spike protein was spanned by vaccine-associated CD4 TCRs, and dominant responses were seen in regions 160-218 and 743-854. Conclusions about previously exposed vaccinees are limited because only a handful of AZD1222 recipients were SARS-CoV-2 seropositive at baseline. A significant rise in spike-specific TCR breadth and depth was observed after two AZD1222 doses relative to day 0 and relative to MenACWY recipients. Participants were mostly white British and included more females than males, and it was suggested by the authors that clonal diversity may have been underestimated. No day 14 peak-response samples were available, so repertoires were characterized only after the peak T cell response. In the small 56-69-year group, the increase in depth fell short of significance, most likely because of low power. Reportedly, close to half of the unique spike-specific TCRs recognized epitopes lying outside the regions that are mutated in the B.1.351 and B.1.1.7 variants.

Sequenced here: peripheral blood, sampled on day 0 of AZD1222 vaccination. This chain joins TRBV18 to TRBJ1-1, and 8 junction bases match TRBD1. This clonotype was obtained from an adult in good health. The DNA sequence reads TGTGCCAGCTCAGGGGTCTCGACAGGGGTCACTGAAGCTTTCTTT. This is translated as CASSGVSTGVTEAFF.